This T cell receptor (beta chain) was recorded in a study of human T cells and chemical hapten exposure. Study observations and caveats: DPC sensitization produced no change in TCRs with frequency above 1 in 1000.

Unfractionated whole blood yielded the extracted total RNA. CDR1 SGHAT and CDR2 FQNNGV come from the germline V gene. This CDR3 has 15 residues. With V trimmed by 1 base and J by 4 bases, 4 bases remained unmatched. In this sample, this clonotype turned up a few times. Its antigen is still unknown. In the library, unique molecular identifiers were attached to individual cDNA molecules. In the source study's methods: Sample TCR counts, which ranged from roughly 23,224 to 750,000, had a median of around 96,000. TCRdb fed the reads into MiXCR, producing one record per CDR3 protein. The V and J calls were not made by the authors but by TCRdb's processing. The data contain about 120,000 distinct CDR3 sequences, less than 10% of them singletons.

The sequence was collected from a human donor in good health. Some clones in this sample may be carry-over from other donors' samples. The specimen sequenced was whole blood. The rearrangement links TRBV11-2 to TRBJ2-3; 8 nucleotides align to TRBD2. The CDR3 coding sequence is TGTGCCAGCAGCTTAGGTGGCGGGAGGCCAGATACGCAGTATTTT. As protein: CASSLGGGRPDTQYF.